Reported below is one T cell receptor (beta chain). Its antigen remains unidentified. TCRdb redid the calling of the 5' RACE reads with MiXCR, one entry per CDR3 protein. The table lists approximately 250,000 distinct CDR3 sequences, roughly 7.1% of them singletons, with about 14% in the top ten. The data belong to a study of identical twins. General study points: These conclusions were based on statistical analysis (cross-sectional, not following the same donors).

This CDR3 has 14 amino acids. Looked up from germline, CDR1 is MNHNS and CDR2 is SASEGT. V lost 4 bases and J 4 bases, leaving 11 bases between the germline ends. A further study also used this sample, focusing on T cells expressing NK-cell markers. That report adds: Dominant NKG2C+ clonotypes made up roughly 1.0-7.0% of CD8+ T cells in over five donors. The leading position in the CD3+CD56-NKG2C+ fraction of several donors also went to these clonotypes.

V is TRBV6-1 and J is TRBJ2-1; D ambiguous. The sequence derives from a young woman in good health. The sequencing input was CD8+ T cells sorted from blood. DNA of the CDR3: TGTGCCAGCAGTGCCATGGGCCTTTACAATGAGCAGTTCTTC. Its protein product is CASSAMGLYNEQFF.